This T cell receptor (beta chain) was captured in a study of molecular identifiers for immune sequencing clone quantification. Study results and limitations: The study found clones above 20 RNA copies held over 98% of effector molecules and under 1% in naive cells. One cell's worth of spiked Jurkat TCR RNA was reportedly detectable among approximately 980,000 naive cells.

This CDR3 spans 13 amino acids. The V gene end was trimmed by 5 bases and the J gene end by 8 bases; junction bases not matched to a gene: 4. The germline CDR1 and CDR2 sequences are MDHEN and SYDVKM. Sorting selected naive CD8 T cells with a CD8+CD4-CCR7+CD45RA+ phenotype. This clonotype was observed many times. Its antigen remains unidentified. Library preparation followed earlier protocols using designated TCR primers. TCRdb analysed the PCR reads with MiXCR anew, one entry per CDR3 protein. The sample shows about 54,000 distinct CDR3 sequences, 20% to 25% of them seen only once. The sequence was obtained from a human donor in good health. Some libraries in this study had Jurkat cell RNA spiked in. Specimen: naive CD8+ T cells from blood, with Jurkat cell RNA spiked in. The subset was: FACS-sorted CD8+CD4-CCR7+CD45RA+ naive T cells. The rearrangement uses TRBV28 and TRBJ2-2; 8 bases map to TRBD2. DNA of the CDR3: TGTGCCAGCAGTACAGGACTAGCTGGGGAGCTGTTTTTT. Its protein is CASSTGLAGELFF.